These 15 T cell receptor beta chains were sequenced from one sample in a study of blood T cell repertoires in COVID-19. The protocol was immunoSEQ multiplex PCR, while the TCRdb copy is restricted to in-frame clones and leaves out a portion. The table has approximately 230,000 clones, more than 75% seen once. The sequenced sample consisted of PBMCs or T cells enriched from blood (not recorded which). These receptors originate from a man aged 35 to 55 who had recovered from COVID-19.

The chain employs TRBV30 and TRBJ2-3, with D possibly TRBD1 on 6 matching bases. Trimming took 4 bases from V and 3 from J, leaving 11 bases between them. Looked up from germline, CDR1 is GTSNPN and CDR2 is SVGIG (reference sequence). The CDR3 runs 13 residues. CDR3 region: CAWIGGSTDTQYF. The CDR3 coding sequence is TGTGCCTGGATTGGGGGCTCAACAGATACGCAGTATTTT. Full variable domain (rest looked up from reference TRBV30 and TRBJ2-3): SQTIHQWPATLVQPVGSPLSLECTVEGTSNPNLYWYRQAAGRGLQLLFYSVGIGQISSEVPQNLSASRPQDRQFILSSKKLLLSDSGFYLCAWIGGSTDTQYFGPGTRLTVL.

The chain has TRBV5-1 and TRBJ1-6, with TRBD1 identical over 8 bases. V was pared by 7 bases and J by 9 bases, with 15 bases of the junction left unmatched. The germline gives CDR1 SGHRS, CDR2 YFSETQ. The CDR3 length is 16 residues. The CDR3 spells CASGQGLGGGGSPLHF. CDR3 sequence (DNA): TGCGCCAGCGGACAGGGTCTGGGGGGCGGGGGTTCACCCCTCCACTTT.

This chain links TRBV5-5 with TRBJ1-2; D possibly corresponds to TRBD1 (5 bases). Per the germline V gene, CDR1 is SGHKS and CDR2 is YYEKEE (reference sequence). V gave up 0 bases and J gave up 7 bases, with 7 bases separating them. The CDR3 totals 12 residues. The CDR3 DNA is TGTGCCAGCAGCTTGGGGGGCGGTGGCTACACCTTC. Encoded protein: CASSLGGGGYTF.

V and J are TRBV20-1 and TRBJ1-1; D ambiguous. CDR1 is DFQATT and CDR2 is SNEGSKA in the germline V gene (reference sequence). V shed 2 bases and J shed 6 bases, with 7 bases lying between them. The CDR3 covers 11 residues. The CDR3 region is CSARRVPEAFF. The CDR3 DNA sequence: TGCAGTGCTAGACGGGTCCCTGAAGCTTTCTTT.

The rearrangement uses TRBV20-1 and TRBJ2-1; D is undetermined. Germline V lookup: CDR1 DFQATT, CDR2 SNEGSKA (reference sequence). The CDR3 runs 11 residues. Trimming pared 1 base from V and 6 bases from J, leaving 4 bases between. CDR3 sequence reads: CSARASNEQFF. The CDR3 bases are TGCAGTGCTAGAGCTAGCAATGAGCAGTTCTTC.

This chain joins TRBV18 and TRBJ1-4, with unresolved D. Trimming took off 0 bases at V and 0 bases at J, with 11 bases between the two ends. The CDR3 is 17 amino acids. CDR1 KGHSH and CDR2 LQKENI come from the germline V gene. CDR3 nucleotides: TGTGCCAGCTCACCACCGGCATCTTTTGCAACTAATGAAAAACTGTTTTTT. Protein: CASSPPASFATNEKLFF.

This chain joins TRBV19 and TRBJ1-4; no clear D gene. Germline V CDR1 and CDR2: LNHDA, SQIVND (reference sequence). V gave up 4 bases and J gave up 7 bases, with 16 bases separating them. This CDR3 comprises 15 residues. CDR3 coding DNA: TGTGCCAGTAGTACCGTGCGCGGCGAGGGTGAAAAACTGTTTTTT. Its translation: CASSTVRGEGEKLFF. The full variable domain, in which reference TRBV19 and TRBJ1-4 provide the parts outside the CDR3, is DGGITQSPKYLFRKEGQNVTLSCEQNLNHDAMYWYRQDPGQGLRLIYYSQIVNDFQKGDIAEGYSVSREKKESFPLTVTSAQKNPTAFYLCASSTVRGEGEKLFFGSGTQLSVL.

CDR3 coding DNA: TGTGCCAGCAGTGAATGGGGGGGGAGCTCCTACAATGAGCAGTTCTTC. This encodes CASSEWGGSSYNEQFF. The rearrangement joins TRBV2 to TRBJ2-1; 7 positions match TRBD2. Germline V gene sequence: CDR1 SNHLY, CDR2 FYNNEI. V dropped 2 bases and J dropped 0; count of bases not matched to a gene: 4. The CDR3 is made up of 16 amino acids.

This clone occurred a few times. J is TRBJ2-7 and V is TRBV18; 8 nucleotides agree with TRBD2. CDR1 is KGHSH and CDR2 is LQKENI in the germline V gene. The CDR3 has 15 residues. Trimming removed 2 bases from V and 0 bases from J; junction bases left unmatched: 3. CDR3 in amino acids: CASSPVSGNSYEQYF. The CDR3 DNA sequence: TGTGCCAGCTCACCAGTTAGCGGGAACTCCTACGAGCAGTACTTC. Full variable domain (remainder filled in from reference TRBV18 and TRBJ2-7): NAGVMQNPRHLVRRRGQEARLRCSPMKGHSHVYWYRQLPEEGLKFMVYLQKENIIDESGMPKERFSAEFPKEGPSILRIQQVVRGDSAAYFCASSPVSGNSYEQYFGPGTRLTVT.

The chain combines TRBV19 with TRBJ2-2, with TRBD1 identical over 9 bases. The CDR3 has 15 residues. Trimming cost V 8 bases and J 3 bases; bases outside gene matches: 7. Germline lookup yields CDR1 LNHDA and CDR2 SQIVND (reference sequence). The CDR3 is CASGTGQAHTGELFF. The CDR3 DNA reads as TGTGCCAGTGGGACAGGGCAGGCGCACACCGGGGAGCTGTTTTTT.

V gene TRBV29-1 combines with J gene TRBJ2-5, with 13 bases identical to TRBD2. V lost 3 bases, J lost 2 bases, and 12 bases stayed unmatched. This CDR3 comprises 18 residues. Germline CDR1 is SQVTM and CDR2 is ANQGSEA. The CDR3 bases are TGCAGCGTTGAGGGGACTAGCGGGGCCCGGGGGGCACAAGAGACCCAGTACTTC. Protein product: CSVEGTSGARGAQETQYF. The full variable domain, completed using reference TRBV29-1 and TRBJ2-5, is SAVISQKPSRDICQRGTSLTIQCQVDSQVTMMFWYRQQPGQSLTLIATANQGSEATYESGFVIDKFPISRPNLTFSTLTVSNMSPEDSSIYLCSVEGTSGARGAQETQYFGPGTRLLVL.

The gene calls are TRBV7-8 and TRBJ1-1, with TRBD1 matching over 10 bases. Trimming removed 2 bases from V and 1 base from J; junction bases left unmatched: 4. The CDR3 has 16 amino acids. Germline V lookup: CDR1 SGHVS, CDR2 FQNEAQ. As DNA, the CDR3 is TGTGCCAGCAGCTTAAGGGACAGGGGTGCGAACACTGAAGCTTTCTTT. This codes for CASSLRDRGANTEAFF. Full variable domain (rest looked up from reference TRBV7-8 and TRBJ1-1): GAGVSQSPRYKVAKRGQDVALRCDPISGHVSLFWYQQALGQGPEFLTYFQNEAQLDKSGLPSDRFFAERPEGSVSTLKIQRTQQEDSAVYLCASSLRDRGANTEAFFGQGTRLTVV.

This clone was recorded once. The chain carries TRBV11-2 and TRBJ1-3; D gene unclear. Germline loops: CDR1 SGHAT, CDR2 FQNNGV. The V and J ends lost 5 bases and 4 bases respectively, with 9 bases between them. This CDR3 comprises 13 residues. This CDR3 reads CASSPEFGNTIYF. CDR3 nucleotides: TGTGCCAGCAGCCCCGAGTTCGGAAACACCATATATTTT.

The CDR3 here is CASSLKGQDEKLFF. The CDR3 DNA is TGTGCCAGCAGCTTAAAGGGACAGGATGAAAAACTGTTTTTT. The V call is TRBV7-2, the J call TRBJ1-4; 8 positions agree with TRBD1. The CDR3 has 14 amino acids. Germline CDR1 and CDR2: SGHTA and FQGNSA. V lost 2 bases, J lost 6 bases, and 2 bases stayed unmatched. Filled out from reference TRBV7-2 and TRBJ1-4, the complete variable domain reads GAGVSQSPSNKVTEKGKDVELRCDPISGHTALYWYRQSLGQGLEFLIYFQGNSAPDKSGLPSDRFSAERTGGSVSTLTIQRTQQEDSAVYLCASSLKGQDEKLFFGSGTQLSVL.

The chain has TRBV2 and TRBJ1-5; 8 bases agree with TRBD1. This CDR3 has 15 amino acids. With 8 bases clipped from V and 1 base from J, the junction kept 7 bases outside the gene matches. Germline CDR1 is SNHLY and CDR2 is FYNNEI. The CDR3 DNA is TGTGCCAGCGAACGGACAGGGAACAGCAATCAGCCCCAGCATTTT. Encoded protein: CASERTGNSNQPQHF.